One sample yielded the 27 T cell receptor beta chains listed below, sequenced in a study of a mutant IDH1 vaccine in newly diagnosed glioma. The time point was: week 11, during vaccination. Every vaccine dose comprised 300 ug of mutant IDH1 20-mer peptide plus topical imiquimod. Sequenced by immunoSEQ multiplex PCR; TCRdb stores in-frame clones only, minus some. The sample yields 110,000 or so clones, about 90% seen once. Their antigens are not known. The material was PBMCs, obtained from a glioma patient whose treatment included an IDH1 peptide vaccine. Every receptor here comes from a woman in her 50s with glioma.

The gene calls are TRBV9 and TRBJ2-3; 8 bases align to TRBD2. Germline V gives CDR1 SGDLS, CDR2 YYNGEE. The junction had 12 bases not matched to a gene; V was cut back by 6 bases and J by 6 bases. The CDR3 spans 15 residues. DNA for the CDR3: TGTGCCAGCACCTCCCGGGGGGGCTCGCTGGATACGCAGTATTTT. Translation: CASTSRGGSLDTQYF.

This chain uses TRBV7-9 with TRBJ2-3, with 12 bases lining up with TRBD2. Germline CDR1 and CDR2: SEHNR and FQNEAQ (reference sequence). CDR3 length equals 19 residues. V gave up 5 bases and J gave up 3 bases; unmatched junction bases: 15. Written as DNA, the CDR3 is TGTGCCAGCAGCCCGATTCGGACTAGCGGGATATGGGAAACAGATACGCAGTATTTT. It encodes CASSPIRTSGIWETDTQYF.

This CDR3 reads CASSYRPGSYEQYF. The CDR3 region has the DNA TGTGCCAGCAGTTATAGGCCCGGCTCGTACGAGCAGTACTTC. V usage is TRBV6-5 and J usage is TRBJ2-7; no firm D call. Germline V gene sequence: CDR1 MNHEY, CDR2 SVGAGI. V lost 3 bases to trimming and J lost 4 bases, with 13 bases between them. The CDR3 consists of 14 residues.

In its sample, this clone was seen once. This chain connects TRBV28 to TRBJ1-4; possible D gene TRBD1, 5 bases. V shed 2 bases and J shed 5 bases, with 6 bases lying between them. The CDR3 runs to 13 residues. From germline, CDR1 is MDHEN and CDR2 SYDVKM. CDR3 coding DNA: TGTGCCAGCAGTTTAGGGGGGAATGAAAAACTGTTTTTT. Translation gives CASSLGGNEKLFF.

The chain couples TRBV4-2 to TRBJ2-5; D is ambiguous. The CDR3 is 15 amino acids. In germline, CDR1 is LGHNA, CDR2 YNFKEQ. Trimming took off 0 bases at V and 3 bases at J, with 11 bases between the two ends. CDR3 residues: CASSQDRASEETQYF. The DNA for the CDR3 is TGTGCCAGCAGCCAAGATCGCGCTTCAGAAGAGACCCAGTACTTC.

This sequence joins TRBV30 and TRBJ1-2; possibly TRBD1 for D (5 bases). V lost 4 bases to trimming and J lost 4 bases, with 13 bases between them. The CDR3 sequence is 13 residues long. The germline V gene has CDR1 GTSNPN and CDR2 SVGIG (reference sequence). CDR3: CAWKLSGGYGYTF. The CDR3 DNA reads TGTGCCTGGAAATTGTCGGGGGGCTATGGCTACACCTTC. The variable domain in full, with the rest retrieved from reference TRBV30 and TRBJ1-2, is SQTIHQWPATLVQPVGSPLSLECTVEGTSNPNLYWYRQAAGRGLQLLFYSVGIGQISSEVPQNLSASRPQDRQFILSSKKLLLSDSGFYLCAWKLSGGYGYTFGSGTRLTVV.

CDR3 protein: CASSRGTDRQYF. The CDR3, as DNA: TGTGCCAGCAGCCGCGGGACCGACAGGCAGTACTTC. The V call is TRBV9, the J call TRBJ2-7, with D perhaps matching TRBD2 (6 bases). Trimming removed 4 bases from V and 9 bases from J, with 14 bases in between. The CDR3 consists of 12 residues. Germline assignment: CDR1 SGDLS and CDR2 YYNGEE.

V is TRBV28 and J is TRBJ1-5; weak D call: TRBD1 (5 bases). The CDR3 length is 16 residues. V gave up 7 bases and J gave up 1 base, with 17 bases separating them. The germline gives CDR1 MDHEN, CDR2 SYDVKM. CDR3 in amino acids: CASKKSGVGSNQPQHF. Written as DNA, the CDR3 is TGTGCCAGCAAAAAATCGGGGGTAGGAAGCAATCAGCCCCAGCATTTT.

This clone was observed a single time. The chain links TRBV14 to TRBJ1-5; tentative D call: TRBD1 (6 bases). The CDR3 covers 15 residues. V lost 10 bases and J lost 0, with 16 bases in between. Germline loops: CDR1 SGHDN, CDR2 FVKESK. The CDR3 DNA follows: TGTGCCACCCGCTACAGGGCATATAGCAATCAGCCCCAGCATTTT. Protein: CATRYRAYSNQPQHF.

The gene calls are TRBV6-5 and TRBJ2-3, with TRBD1 as a possible D gene (6 bases). The CDR3 is 14 amino acids. The germline CDR1 and CDR2 sequences are MNHEY and SVGAGI. V was pared by 8 bases and J by 2 bases, with 14 bases between. This CDR3 is CASSGTLSTDTQYF. CDR3 nucleotide sequence: TGTGCCAGCTCCGGGACACTTTCCACAGATACGCAGTATTTT.

The chain has TRBV28 and TRBJ1-1; 9 bases are a match to TRBD1. The V segment lost 6 bases and the J segment 0 bases; nucleotides outside the gene matches: 5. This CDR3 spans 15 amino acids. Germline V gives CDR1 MDHEN, CDR2 SYDVKM. The CDR3 region has the DNA TGTGCCAGCAGCTCCGGACAGGGGTTGAACACTGAAGCTTTCTTT. This sequence encodes CASSSGQGLNTEAFF.

The chain is built from TRBV5-1 and TRBJ1-1, with D possibly being TRBD1 (5 bases). Trimming cost V 0 bases and J 1 base, with 13 bases left between them. The CDR3 is made up of 16 amino acids. The germline CDR1 and CDR2 sequences are SGHRS and YFSETQ. This CDR3 is CASSLALTGQNTEAFF. DNA of the CDR3: TGCGCCAGCAGCTTGGCGCTAACCGGACAGAACACTGAAGCTTTCTTT.

This chain connects TRBV10-2 to TRBJ2-1; 10 bases are shared with TRBD2. Germline CDR1 is WSHSY and CDR2 is SAAADI. J was trimmed by 9 bases and V by 8 bases; bases with no gene match: 10. This CDR3 has 14 amino acids. The CDR3 protein is CASGASGSGSEQFF. DNA of the CDR3: TGCGCCAGCGGAGCTAGCGGGAGTGGTAGTGAGCAGTTCTTC.

This clone has more than one count but fewer than ten. Other DNA sequences within the sample encode an identical CDR3. The V and J genes are TRBV11-2 and TRBJ2-1; 10 positions agree with TRBD2. V shed 1 base, J shed 4 bases, and the junction held 7 bases outside the gene matches. The CDR3 covers 17 residues. CDR1 and CDR2 from the germline V gene are SGHAT and FQNNGV. The CDR3 sequence: CASSLGPGLAAYNEQFF. The CDR3 DNA reads TGTGCCAGCAGCTTAGGCCCCGGACTAGCGGCTTACAATGAGCAGTTCTTC.

The rearrangement uses TRBV18 and TRBJ2-4; D remains ambiguous. V shed 3 bases and J shed 8 bases, with 11 bases lying between them. Germline-derived CDR1 and CDR2 are KGHSH and LQKENI. The CDR3 spans 13 residues. CDR3 residues: CASSPGVLDIQYF. DNA for the CDR3: TGTGCCAGCTCACCGGGCGTTCTAGACATTCAGTACTTC. Full variable domain (rest looked up from reference TRBV18 and TRBJ2-4): NAGVMQNPRHLVRRRGQEARLRCSPMKGHSHVYWYRQLPEEGLKFMVYLQKENIIDESGMPKERFSAEFPKEGPSILRIQQVVRGDSAAYFCASSPGVLDIQYFGAGTRLSVL.

This chain connects TRBV14 to TRBJ2-7, with D possibly being TRBD1 or TRBD2 (5 bases each). The CDR3 is 12 amino acids. Between the trimmed V and J ends, which lost 4 bases and 4 bases, there was a span of 8 bases. Germline V gene sequence: CDR1 SGHDN, CDR2 FVKESK. CDR3 in amino acids: CASSLWGYEQYF. The CDR3 DNA sequence: TGTGCCAGCAGCCTATGGGGGTACGAGCAGTACTTC.

The rearrangement uses TRBV6-5 and TRBJ1-3; D possibly corresponds to TRBD1 (6 bases). Germline V gene lookup returns CDR1 MNHEY and CDR2 SVGAGI. The length of the CDR3 is 15 residues. The germline V and J ends were trimmed by 5 bases and 0 bases, with 11 bases remaining between them. The CDR3 DNA sequence: TGTGCCAGCAGTCCCACAGGGAACTCTGGAAACACCATATATTTT. This sequence encodes CASSPTGNSGNTIYF.

The chain is built from TRBV29-1 and TRBJ2-3; no definite D call. V was cut by 7 bases and J by 4 bases, with 12 bases left in between. The CDR3 is made up of 12 amino acids. Germline CDR1 and CDR2: SQVTM and ANQGSEA. DNA for the CDR3: TGCAGCGGTATTGGTCGTCCAGATACGCAGTATTTT. This gives the protein CSGIGRPDTQYF.

V gene TRBV15 combines with J gene TRBJ2-7; D uncertain. Germline CDR1 LNHNV, CDR2 YYDKDF (reference sequence). V was clipped by 0 bases and J by 0 bases, with 6 bases between them. CDR3 length: 14 residues. The CDR3 reads CATSREQSSYEQYF. Written as DNA, the CDR3 is TGTGCCACCAGCAGAGAGCAAAGCTCCTACGAGCAGTACTTC.

The genes are TRBV7-9 and TRBJ2-5; 8 nucleotides line up with TRBD1. V was clipped by 5 bases and J by 4 bases; unmatched bases: 12. The length of the CDR3 is 16 residues. Germline V gene lookup returns CDR1 SEHNR and CDR2 FQNEAQ (reference sequence). This CDR3 is CASSPQGAQGGETQYF. DNA for the CDR3: TGTGCCAGCAGCCCCCAGGGGGCACAGGGCGGAGAGACCCAGTACTTC.

Only one count was recorded for this clone. This chain uses TRBV29-1 with TRBJ2-1; 12 nucleotides align to TRBD2. The CDR3 has 17 residues. With V trimmed by 1 base and J by 1 base, 5 bases remained unmatched. Germline V lookup: CDR1 SQVTM, CDR2 ANQGSEA. CDR3: CSVEVGTSGPSYNEQFF. The CDR3 DNA is TGCAGCGTTGAAGTTGGGACTAGCGGGCCGTCCTACAATGAGCAGTTCTTC.

The genes are TRBV6-6 and TRBJ1-3; D gene uncertain. V lost 5 bases, J lost 4 bases, and 12 bases lay in between. CDR1 and CDR2 (germline): MNHNY, SVGAGI (reference sequence). The CDR3 length is 14 residues. The CDR3, as DNA: TGTGCCAGCAGTCTAGGGAGGTTCGGAAACACCATATATTTT. It translates to CASSLGRFGNTIYF.

The J gene is TRBJ2-5, the V gene TRBV2; D is ambiguous. Trimming stripped 11 bases from V and 2 bases from J, with 12 bases between. The germline V gene has CDR1 SNHLY and CDR2 FYNNEI. The CDR3 is 12 residues long. Written as DNA, the CDR3 is TGTGCCGGGAAAGACGGGCAAGAGACCCAGTACTTC. This gives the protein CAGKDGQETQYF.

This clone appeared once. This chain connects TRBV6-1 to TRBJ2-1, with D uncertain. The V and J ends lost 6 bases and 5 bases respectively, with 11 bases between them. There are 13 residues in the CDR3. The germline gives CDR1 MNHNS, CDR2 SASEGT. In DNA, the CDR3 is TGTGCCAGCAGGGATCTCCCTAACAATGAGCAGTTCTTC. Its translation is CASRDLPNNEQFF.

This chain uses TRBV5-4 with TRBJ1-2; 9 bases fit TRBD1. This CDR3 region has 16 residues. V was pared by 6 bases and J by 3 bases, with 12 bases of the junction left unmatched. Germline assignment: CDR1 SGHNT and CDR2 YYREEE (reference sequence). The CDR3: CASNPNRGRKDYGYTF. CDR3 DNA: TGTGCCAGCAACCCCAACAGGGGGCGCAAGGACTATGGCTACACCTTC.

This chain joins TRBV5-1 and TRBJ2-3; D is unresolved. CDR1 is SGHRS and CDR2 is YFSETQ in the germline V gene. V was shortened by 5 bases and J by 2 bases, with 12 bases between the two germline ends. CDR3 length: 14 residues. The CDR3 reads CASSSDRNTDTQYF. Written as DNA, the CDR3 is TGCGCCAGCAGTTCGGACCGAAACACAGATACGCAGTATTTT.

The chain combines TRBV7-8 with TRBJ1-5; 7 bases match TRBD1. The germline CDR1 and CDR2 sequences are SGHVS and FQNEAQ. CDR3 length equals 18 residues. The ends lost 0 bases at V and 0 bases at J; junction bases unmatched: 8. CDR3 DNA sequence: TGTGCCAGCAGCTTAGCGCGGGGACAGATCTATAGCAATCAGCCCCAGCATTTT. This encodes CASSLARGQIYSNQPQHF.